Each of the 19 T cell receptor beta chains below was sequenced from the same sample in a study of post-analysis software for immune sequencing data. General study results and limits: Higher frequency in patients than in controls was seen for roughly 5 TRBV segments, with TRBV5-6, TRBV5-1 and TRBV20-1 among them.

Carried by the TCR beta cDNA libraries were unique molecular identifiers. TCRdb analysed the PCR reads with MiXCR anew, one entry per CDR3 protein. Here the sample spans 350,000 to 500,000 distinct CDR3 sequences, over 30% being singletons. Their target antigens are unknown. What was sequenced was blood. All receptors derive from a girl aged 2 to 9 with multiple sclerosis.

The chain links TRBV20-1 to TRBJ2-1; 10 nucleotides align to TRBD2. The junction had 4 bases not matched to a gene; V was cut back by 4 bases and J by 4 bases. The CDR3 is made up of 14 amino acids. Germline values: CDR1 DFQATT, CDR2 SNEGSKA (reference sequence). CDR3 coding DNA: TGCAGTGCTAAGCCTAGCGGGGGTTACAATGAGCAGTTCTTC. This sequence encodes CSAKPSGGYNEQFF.

CDR3 DNA: TGTGCCAGCAGTTACTCGGCGCGGCAAGAGACCCAGTACTTC. It yields the protein CASSYSARQETQYF. The chain joins TRBV6-5 to TRBJ2-5, with D hard to call. The CDR3 covers 14 residues. CDR1 and CDR2 from the germline V gene are MNHEY and SVGAGI. V lost 0 bases and J 2 bases, leaving 7 bases between the germline ends.

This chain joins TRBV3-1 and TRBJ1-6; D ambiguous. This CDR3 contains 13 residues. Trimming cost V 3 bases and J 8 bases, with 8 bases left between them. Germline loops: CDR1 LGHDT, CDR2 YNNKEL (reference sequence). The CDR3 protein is CASSQGWHSPLHF. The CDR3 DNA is TGTGCCAGCAGCCAGGGCTGGCATTCACCCCTCCACTTT.

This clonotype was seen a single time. The CDR3 protein is CASSFTSASSYEQYF. CDR3 nucleotides: TGTGCCAGCAGTTTTACTAGCGCCAGCTCCTACGAGCAGTACTTC. The V and J genes are TRBV28 and TRBJ2-7, with 7 bases fitting TRBD2. Looked up from germline, CDR1 is MDHEN and CDR2 is SYDVKM. The V segment lost 3 bases and the J segment 0 bases; nucleotides outside the gene matches: 5. The CDR3 covers 15 residues.

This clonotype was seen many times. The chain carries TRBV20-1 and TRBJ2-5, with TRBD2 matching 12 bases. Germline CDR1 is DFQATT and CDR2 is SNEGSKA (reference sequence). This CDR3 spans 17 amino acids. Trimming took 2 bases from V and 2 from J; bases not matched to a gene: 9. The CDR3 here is CSARLAGGPLSQETQYF. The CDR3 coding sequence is TGCAGTGCTAGACTAGCGGGAGGGCCTTTGAGTCAAGAGACCCAGTACTTC.

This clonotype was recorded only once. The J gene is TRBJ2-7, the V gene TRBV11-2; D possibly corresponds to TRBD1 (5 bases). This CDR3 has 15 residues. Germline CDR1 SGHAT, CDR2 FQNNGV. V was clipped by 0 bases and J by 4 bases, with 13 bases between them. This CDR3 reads CASSLDWGRIYEQYF. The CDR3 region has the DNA TGTGCCAGCAGCTTAGACTGGGGCAGAATATACGAGCAGTACTTC.

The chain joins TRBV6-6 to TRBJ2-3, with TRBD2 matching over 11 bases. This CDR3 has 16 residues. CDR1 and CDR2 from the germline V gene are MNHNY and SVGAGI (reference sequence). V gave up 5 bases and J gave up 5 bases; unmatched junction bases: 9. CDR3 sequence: CASSEQLAGAGDTQYF. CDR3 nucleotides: TGTGCCAGCAGTGAGCAACTAGCGGGAGCGGGAGATACGCAGTATTTT.

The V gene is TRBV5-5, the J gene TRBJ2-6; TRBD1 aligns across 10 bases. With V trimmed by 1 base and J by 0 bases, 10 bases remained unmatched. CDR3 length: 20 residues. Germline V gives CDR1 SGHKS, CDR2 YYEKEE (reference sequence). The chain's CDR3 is CASSLIQRQGASSGANVLTF. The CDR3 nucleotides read TGTGCCAGCAGCTTGATTCAGCGACAGGGGGCGTCCTCTGGGGCCAACGTCCTGACTTTC.

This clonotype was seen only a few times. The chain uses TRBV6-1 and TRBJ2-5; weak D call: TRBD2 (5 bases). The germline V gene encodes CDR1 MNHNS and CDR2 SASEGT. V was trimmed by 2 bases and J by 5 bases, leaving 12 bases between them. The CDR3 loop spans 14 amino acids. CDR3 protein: CASSERSRGETQYF. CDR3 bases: TGTGCCAGCAGTGAACGCTCCAGAGGGGAGACCCAGTACTTC.

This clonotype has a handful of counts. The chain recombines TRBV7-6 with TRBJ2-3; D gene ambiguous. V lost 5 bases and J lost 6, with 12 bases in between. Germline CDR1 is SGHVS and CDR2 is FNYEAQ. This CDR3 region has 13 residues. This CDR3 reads CASSLSSRDTQYF. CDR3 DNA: TGTGCCAGCAGCCTGAGTAGCAGGGATACGCAGTATTTT. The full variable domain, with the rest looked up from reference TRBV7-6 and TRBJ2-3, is GAGVSQSPRYKVTKRGQDVALRCDPISGHVSLYWYRQALGQGPEFLTYFNYEAQQDKSGLPNDRFSAERPEGSISTLTIQRTEQRDSAMYRCASSLSSRDTQYFGPGTRLTVL.

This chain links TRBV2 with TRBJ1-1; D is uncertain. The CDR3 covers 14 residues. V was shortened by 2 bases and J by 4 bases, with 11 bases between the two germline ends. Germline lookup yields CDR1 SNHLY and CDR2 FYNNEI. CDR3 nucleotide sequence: TGTGCCAGCAGTGAACGTAAGGTGAGCACTGAAGCTTTCTTT. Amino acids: CASSERKVSTEAFF.

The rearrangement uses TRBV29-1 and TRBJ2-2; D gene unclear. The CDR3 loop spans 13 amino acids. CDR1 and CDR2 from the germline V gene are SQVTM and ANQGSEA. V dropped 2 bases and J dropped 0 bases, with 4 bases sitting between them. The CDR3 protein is CSVERPNTGELFF. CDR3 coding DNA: TGCAGCGTTGAAAGGCCGAACACCGGGGAGCTGTTTTTT.

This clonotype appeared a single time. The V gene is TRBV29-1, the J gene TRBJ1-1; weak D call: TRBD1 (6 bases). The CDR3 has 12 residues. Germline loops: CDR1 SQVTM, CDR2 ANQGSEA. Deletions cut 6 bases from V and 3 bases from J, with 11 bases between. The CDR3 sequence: CSVAQGYTEAFF. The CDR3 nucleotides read TGCAGCGTGGCACAGGGTTACACTGAAGCTTTCTTT.

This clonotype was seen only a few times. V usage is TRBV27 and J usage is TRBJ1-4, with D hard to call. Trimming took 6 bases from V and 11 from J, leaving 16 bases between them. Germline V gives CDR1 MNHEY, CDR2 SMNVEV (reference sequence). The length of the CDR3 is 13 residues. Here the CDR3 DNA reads TGTGCCAGCAGGGCGGCGGCTCTGGAGAAACTGTTTTTT. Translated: CASRAAALEKLFF.

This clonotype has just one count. The chain's CDR3 is CASRSSGIPREQYF. As DNA, the CDR3 is TGTGCCAGCAGATCCAGCGGGATCCCTCGCGAGCAGTACTTC. The rearrangement joins TRBV28 to TRBJ2-7; 7 bases agree with TRBD2. V trimming: 6 bases; J trimming: 6 bases; junction bases outside the gene matches: 11. Germline loops: CDR1 MDHEN, CDR2 SYDVKM. The CDR3 is made up of 14 amino acids.

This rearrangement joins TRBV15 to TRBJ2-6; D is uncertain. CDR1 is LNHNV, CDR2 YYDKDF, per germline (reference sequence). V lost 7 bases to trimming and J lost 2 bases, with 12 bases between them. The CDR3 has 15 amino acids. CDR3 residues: CATKPPVPGANVLTF. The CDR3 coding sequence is TGTGCCACCAAGCCTCCGGTGCCTGGGGCCAACGTCCTGACTTTC.

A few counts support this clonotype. CDR3: CASSRFLGAELFF. The CDR3 DNA sequence: TGTGCCAGCAGCCGGTTTTTAGGGGCGGAACTGTTTTTT. The chain uses TRBV11-2 and TRBJ1-4, with D possibly being TRBD1 (5 bases). Germline V CDR1 and CDR2: SGHAT, FQNNGV. This CDR3 has 13 amino acids. V was cut by 5 bases and J by 12 bases, with 16 bases left in between.

The CDR3 here is CASSEGPGQFYEQYF. The CDR3 DNA follows: TGTGCCAGCAGTGAAGGACCGGGACAGTTCTACGAGCAGTACTTC. The chain combines TRBV6-1 with TRBJ2-7; TRBD1 matches at 7 bases. Germline assignment: CDR1 MNHNS and CDR2 SASEGT. V was pared by 1 base and J by 3 bases, with 6 bases of the junction left unmatched. The CDR3 is 15 amino acids.

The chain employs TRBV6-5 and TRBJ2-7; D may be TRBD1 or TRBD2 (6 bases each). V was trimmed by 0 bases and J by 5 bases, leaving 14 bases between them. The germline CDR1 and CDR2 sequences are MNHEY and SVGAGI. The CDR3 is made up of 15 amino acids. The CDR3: CASSYSIPGAHEQYF. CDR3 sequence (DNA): TGTGCCAGCAGTTACTCGATCCCGGGGGCCCACGAGCAGTACTTC.